A single sample gave rise to the 7 T cell receptor beta chains below, sequenced in a study of monozygotic twins with inflammatory bowel disease (dated by TCRdb to between 2017 and 2020). Library creation used 5' RACE. The sample was run on an Illumina HiSeq 2500. TCRdb reprocessed the reads, and each CDR3 protein sequence is entered once, without DNA. The sample table records roughly 120,000 distinct CDR3 sequences. The ten largest clones capture roughly 12% of the sample. Sequencing input: blood. These receptors originate from a human donor with ulcerative colitis or Crohn's disease, or a healthy co-twin of an affected twin (not recorded which).

This chain connects TRBV14 to TRBJ1-2; absent DNA, TCRdb's TRBD1 call cannot be checked. Germline assignment: CDR1 SGHDN and CDR2 FVKESK. The CDR3 spans 13 residues. The CDR3 is CASSQPGVHGYTF.

The rearrangement joins TRBV9 to TRBJ1-3. There are 14 residues in the CDR3. Germline V gene sequence: CDR1 SGDLS, CDR2 YYNGEE. The chain's CDR3 is CASSIDISGNTIYF.

This rearrangement joins TRBV6-1 to TRBJ1-1; TCRdb lists TRBD1, though no DNA is available to test this call. Germline CDR1 reads MNHNS; CDR2 reads SASEGT. This CDR3 contains 16 residues. This CDR3 reads CASKSNRGQGNTEAFF.

J is TRBJ2-7 and V is TRBV5-1; checking the TCRdb D call of TRBD1 is not possible without DNA. Germline V gene data show CDR1 as SGHRS and CDR2 as YFSETQ. This CDR3 is 14 amino acids long. CDR3 protein: CASSPTLTGHEQYF.

The V call is TRBV5-1, the J call TRBJ1-1. Germline V gene sequence: CDR1 SGHRS, CDR2 YFSETQ. The CDR3 extends over 14 amino acids. The CDR3 here is CASSVGGINTEAFF. Complete variable domain (other parts from reference TRBV5-1 and TRBJ1-1): KAGVTQTPRYLIKTRGQQVTLSCSPISGHRSVSWYQQTPGQGLQFLFEYFSETQRNKGNFPGRFSGRQFSNSRSEMNVSTLELGDSALYLCASSVGGINTEAFFGQGTRLTVV.

The genes are TRBV5-1 and TRBJ2-1; TCRdb's D call, TRBD2, is unchecked because there is no DNA. This CDR3 region has 16 residues. Germline V gives CDR1 SGHRS, CDR2 YFSETQ. The CDR3 loop is CASSLAVAGRGHEQFF.

This chain links TRBV27 with TRBJ2-5; checking the TCRdb D call of TRBD1 is not possible without DNA. The germline CDR1 and CDR2 sequences are MNHEY and SMNVEV (reference sequence). This CDR3 has 16 residues. CDR3: CASSLSRDPRIETQYF.